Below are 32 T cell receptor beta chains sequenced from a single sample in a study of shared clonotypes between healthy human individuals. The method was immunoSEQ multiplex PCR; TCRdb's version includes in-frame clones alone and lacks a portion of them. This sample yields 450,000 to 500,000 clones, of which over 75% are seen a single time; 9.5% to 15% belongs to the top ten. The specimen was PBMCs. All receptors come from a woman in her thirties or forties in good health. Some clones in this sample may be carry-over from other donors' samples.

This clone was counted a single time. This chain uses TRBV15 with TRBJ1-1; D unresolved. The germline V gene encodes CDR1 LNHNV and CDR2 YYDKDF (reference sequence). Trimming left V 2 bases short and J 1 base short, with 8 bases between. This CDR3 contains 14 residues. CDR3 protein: CATSRQESNTEAFF. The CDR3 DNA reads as TGTGCCACCAGCAGACAGGAGTCGAACACTGAAGCTTTCTTT.

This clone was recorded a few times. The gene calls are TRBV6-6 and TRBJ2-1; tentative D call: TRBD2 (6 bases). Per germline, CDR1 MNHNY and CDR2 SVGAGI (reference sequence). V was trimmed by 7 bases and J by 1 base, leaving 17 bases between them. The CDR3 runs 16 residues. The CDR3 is CASKPNGRGSYNEQFF. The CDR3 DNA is TGTGCCAGCAAGCCTAACGGGAGAGGGTCCTACAATGAGCAGTTCTTC.

CDR3: CASSWGDGFQETQYF. The CDR3 DNA reads as TGCGCCAGCAGCTGGGGGGACGGTTTCCAAGAGACCCAGTACTTC. V gene TRBV5-1 combines with J gene TRBJ2-5; D perhaps matches TRBD2 (6 bases). Looked up from germline, CDR1 is SGHRS and CDR2 is YFSETQ. There are 15 residues in the CDR3. Trimming removed 3 bases from V and 1 base from J, with 13 bases in between.

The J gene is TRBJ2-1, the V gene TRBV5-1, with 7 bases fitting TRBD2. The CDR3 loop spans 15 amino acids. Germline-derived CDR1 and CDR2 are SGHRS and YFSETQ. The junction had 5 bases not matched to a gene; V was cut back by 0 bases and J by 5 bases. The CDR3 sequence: CASSLGEGPHNEQFF. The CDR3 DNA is TGCGCCAGCAGCTTGGGGGAGGGCCCCCACAATGAGCAGTTCTTC.

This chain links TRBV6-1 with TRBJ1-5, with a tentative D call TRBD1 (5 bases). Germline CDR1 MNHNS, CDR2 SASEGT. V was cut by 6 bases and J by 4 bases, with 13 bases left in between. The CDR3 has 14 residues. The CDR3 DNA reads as TGTGCCAGCAGATCCGGGACCGTAAATCAGCCCCAGCATTTT. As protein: CASRSGTVNQPQHF.

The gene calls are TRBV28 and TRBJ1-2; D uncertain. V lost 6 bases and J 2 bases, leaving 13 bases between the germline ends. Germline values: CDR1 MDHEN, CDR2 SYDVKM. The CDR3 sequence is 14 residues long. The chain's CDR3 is CASRTSGINYGYTF. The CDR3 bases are TGTGCCAGCAGAACCTCGGGGATCAACTATGGCTACACCTTC.

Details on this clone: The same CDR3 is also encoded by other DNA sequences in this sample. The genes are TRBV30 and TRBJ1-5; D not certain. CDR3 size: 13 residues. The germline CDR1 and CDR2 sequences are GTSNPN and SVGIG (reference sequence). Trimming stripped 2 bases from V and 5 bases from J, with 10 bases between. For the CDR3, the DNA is TGTGCCTGGAGTCAAGGCGGGGATCAGCCCCAGCATTTT. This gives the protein CAWSQGGDQPQHF. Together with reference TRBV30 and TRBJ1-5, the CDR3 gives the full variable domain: SQTIHQWPATLVQPVGSPLSLECTVEGTSNPNLYWYRQAAGRGLQLLFYSVGIGQISSEVPQNLSASRPQDRQFILSSKKLLLSDSGFYLCAWSQGGDQPQHFGDGTRLSIL.

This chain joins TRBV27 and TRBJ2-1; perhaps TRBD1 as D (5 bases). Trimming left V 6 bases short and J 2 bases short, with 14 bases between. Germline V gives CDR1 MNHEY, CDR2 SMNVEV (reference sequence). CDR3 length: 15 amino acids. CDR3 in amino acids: CASRIGQGTYNEQFF. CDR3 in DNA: TGTGCCAGCAGGATAGGGCAGGGTACCTACAATGAGCAGTTCTTC.

DNA of the CDR3: TGTGCCACCAGCAGAGGGCGGATTAGCAATCAGCCCCAGCATTTT. This codes for CATSRGRISNQPQHF. The genes are TRBV15 and TRBJ1-5; D gene ambiguous. The V end was cut by 1 base, the J end by 0 bases, with 7 bases between. There are 15 residues in the CDR3. In germline, CDR1 is LNHNV, CDR2 YYDKDF (reference sequence). Full variable domain (rest looked up from reference TRBV15 and TRBJ1-5): DAMVIQNPRYQVTQFGKPVTLSCSQTLNHNVMYWYQQKSSQAPKLLFHYYDKDFNNEADTPDNFQSRRPNTSFCFLDIRSPGLGDTAMYLCATSRGRISNQPQHFGDGTRLSIL.

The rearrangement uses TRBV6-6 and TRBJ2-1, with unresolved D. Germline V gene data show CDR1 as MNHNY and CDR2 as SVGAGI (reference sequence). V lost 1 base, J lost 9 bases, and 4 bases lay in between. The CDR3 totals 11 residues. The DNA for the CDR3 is TGTGCCAGCAGTTACTTGTTTGAGCAGTTCTTC. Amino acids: CASSYLFEQFF.

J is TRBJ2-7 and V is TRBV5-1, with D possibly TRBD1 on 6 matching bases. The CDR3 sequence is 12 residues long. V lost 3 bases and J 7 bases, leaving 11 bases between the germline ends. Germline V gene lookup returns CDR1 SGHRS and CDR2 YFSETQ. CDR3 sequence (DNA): TGCGCCAGCAGCTACACAGGGAATGAGCAGTACTTC. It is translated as CASSYTGNEQYF.

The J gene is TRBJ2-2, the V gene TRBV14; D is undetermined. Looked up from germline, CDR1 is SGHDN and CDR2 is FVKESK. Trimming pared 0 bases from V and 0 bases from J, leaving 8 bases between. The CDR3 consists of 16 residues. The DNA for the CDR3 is TGTGCCAGCAGCCAAGATCTCCTCCCGAACACCGGGGAGCTGTTTTTT. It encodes CASSQDLLPNTGELFF.

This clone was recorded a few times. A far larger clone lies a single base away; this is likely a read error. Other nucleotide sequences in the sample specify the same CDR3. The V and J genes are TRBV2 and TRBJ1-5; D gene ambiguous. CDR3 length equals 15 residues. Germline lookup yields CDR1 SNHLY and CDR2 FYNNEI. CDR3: CASSGLLVSNQPQHF. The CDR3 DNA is TGTGCCAGCAGTGGCCTGTTAGTAAGCAATCAGCCCCAGCACTTT.

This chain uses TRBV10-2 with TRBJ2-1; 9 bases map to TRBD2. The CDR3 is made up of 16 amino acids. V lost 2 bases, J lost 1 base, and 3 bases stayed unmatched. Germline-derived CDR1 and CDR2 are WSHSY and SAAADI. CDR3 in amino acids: CASSERAGGSYNEQFF. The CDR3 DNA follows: TGCGCCAGCAGTGAGCGTGCGGGGGGGTCCTACAATGAGCAGTTCTTC.

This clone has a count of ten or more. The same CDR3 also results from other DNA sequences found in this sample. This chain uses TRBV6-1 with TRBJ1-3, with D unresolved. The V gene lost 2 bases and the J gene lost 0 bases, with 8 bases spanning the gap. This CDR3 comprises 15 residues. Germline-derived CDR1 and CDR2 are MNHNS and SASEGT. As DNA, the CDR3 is TGTGCCAGCAGTGAAATAGTCTTCTCTGGAAACACCATATATTTT. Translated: CASSEIVFSGNTIYF.

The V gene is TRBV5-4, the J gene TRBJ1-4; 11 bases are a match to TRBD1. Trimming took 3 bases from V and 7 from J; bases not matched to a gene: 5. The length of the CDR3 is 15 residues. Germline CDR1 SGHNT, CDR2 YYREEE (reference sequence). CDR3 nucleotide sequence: TGTGCCAGCAGCTCACCCGGGACAGGGGGTGAAAAACTGTTTTTT. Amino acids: CASSSPGTGGEKLFF.

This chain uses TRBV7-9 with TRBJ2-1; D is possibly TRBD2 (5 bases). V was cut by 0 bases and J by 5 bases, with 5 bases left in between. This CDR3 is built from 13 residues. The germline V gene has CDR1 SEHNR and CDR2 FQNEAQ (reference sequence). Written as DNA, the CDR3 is TGTGCCAGCAGCTTAGCTAGCGACAATGAGCAGTTCTTC. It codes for CASSLASDNEQFF.

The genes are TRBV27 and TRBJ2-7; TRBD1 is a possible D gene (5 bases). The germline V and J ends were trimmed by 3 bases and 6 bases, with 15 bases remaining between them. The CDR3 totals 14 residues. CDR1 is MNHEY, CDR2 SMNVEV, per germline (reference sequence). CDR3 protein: CASSFASGMGEQYF. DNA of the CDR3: TGTGCCAGCAGTTTTGCCTCAGGGATGGGCGAGCAGTACTTC.

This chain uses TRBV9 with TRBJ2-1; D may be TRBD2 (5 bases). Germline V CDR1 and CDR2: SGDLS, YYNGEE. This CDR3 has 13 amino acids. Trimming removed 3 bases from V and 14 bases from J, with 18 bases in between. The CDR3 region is CASSAGPRDIEFF. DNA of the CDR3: TGTGCCAGCAGCGCCGGACCCCGGGATATCGAGTTCTTC.

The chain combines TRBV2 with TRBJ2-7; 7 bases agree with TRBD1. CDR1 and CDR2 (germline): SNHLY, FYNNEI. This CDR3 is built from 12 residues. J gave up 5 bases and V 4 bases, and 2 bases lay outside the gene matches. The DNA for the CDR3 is TGTGCCAGCAGTGTTGGGACAGACGAGCAGTACTTC. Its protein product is CASSVGTDEQYF.

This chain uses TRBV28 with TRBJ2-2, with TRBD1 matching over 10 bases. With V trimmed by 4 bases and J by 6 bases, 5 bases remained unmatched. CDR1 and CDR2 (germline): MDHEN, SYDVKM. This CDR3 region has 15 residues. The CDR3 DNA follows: TGTGCCAGCAGTTCCGGGACAGGGGTCCCCGGGGAGCTGTTTTTT. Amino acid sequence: CASSSGTGVPGELFF.

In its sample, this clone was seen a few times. DNA for the CDR3: TGTGCCAGCAGTGAGAATCGGAGGGGGATTAATGAAAAACTGTTTTTT. This sequence encodes CASSENRRGINEKLFF. This sequence joins TRBV25-1 and TRBJ1-4; TRBD1 might be the D (6 bases). This CDR3 contains 16 residues. V was shortened by 3 bases and J by 4 bases, with 15 bases between the two germline ends. Per germline, CDR1 MGHDK and CDR2 SYGVNS.

The CDR3 sequence is CASSTATGEGAGYTF. Here the CDR3 DNA reads TGCGCCAGCAGCACCGCGACAGGGGAGGGTGCTGGCTACACCTTC. This chain links TRBV5-1 with TRBJ1-2; 8 bases map to TRBD1. Germline values: CDR1 SGHRS, CDR2 YFSETQ. This CDR3 comprises 15 residues. The J segment lost 7 bases and the V segment lost 4 bases, leaving 12 bases of the junction unmatched.

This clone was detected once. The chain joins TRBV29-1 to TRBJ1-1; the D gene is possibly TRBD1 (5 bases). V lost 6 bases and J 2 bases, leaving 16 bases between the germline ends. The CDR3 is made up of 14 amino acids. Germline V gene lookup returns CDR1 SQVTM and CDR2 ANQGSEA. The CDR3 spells CSVGVGGINTEAFF. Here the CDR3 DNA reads TGCAGCGTAGGAGTGGGGGGGATCAACACTGAAGCTTTCTTT.

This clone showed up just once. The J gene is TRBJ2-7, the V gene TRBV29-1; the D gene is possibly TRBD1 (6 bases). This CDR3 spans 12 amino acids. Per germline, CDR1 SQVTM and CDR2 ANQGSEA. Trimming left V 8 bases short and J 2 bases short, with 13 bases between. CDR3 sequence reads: CSPPQGPYEQYF. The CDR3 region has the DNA TGCAGCCCCCCACAGGGCCCCTACGAGCAGTACTTC.

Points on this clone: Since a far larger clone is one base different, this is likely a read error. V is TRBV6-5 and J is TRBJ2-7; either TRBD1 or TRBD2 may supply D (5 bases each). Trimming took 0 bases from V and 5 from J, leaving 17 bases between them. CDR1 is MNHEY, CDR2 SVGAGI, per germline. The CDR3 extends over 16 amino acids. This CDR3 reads CASSYSPGAGLDEQYF. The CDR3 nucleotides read TGTGCCAGCAGTTACTCTCCCGGGGCAGGGCTTGACGAGCAGTACTTC.

This chain's CDR3 is CASSQGQNQVIQYF. CDR3 nucleotide sequence: TGCGCCAGCAGCCAGGGGCAGAACCAGGTCATTCAGTACTTC. The chain links TRBV4-3 to TRBJ2-4; D is perhaps TRBD1 (5 bases). This CDR3 contains 14 residues. Trimming removed 3 bases at V and 9 bases at J, with 15 bases between. CDR1 and CDR2 (germline): LGHNA, YSLEER.

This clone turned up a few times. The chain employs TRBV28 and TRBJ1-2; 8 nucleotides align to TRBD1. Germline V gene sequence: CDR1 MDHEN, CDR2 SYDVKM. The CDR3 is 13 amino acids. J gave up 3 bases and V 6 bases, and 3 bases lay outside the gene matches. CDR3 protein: CASSPDRDYGYTF. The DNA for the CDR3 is TGTGCCAGCAGCCCGGACAGGGACTATGGCTACACCTTC.

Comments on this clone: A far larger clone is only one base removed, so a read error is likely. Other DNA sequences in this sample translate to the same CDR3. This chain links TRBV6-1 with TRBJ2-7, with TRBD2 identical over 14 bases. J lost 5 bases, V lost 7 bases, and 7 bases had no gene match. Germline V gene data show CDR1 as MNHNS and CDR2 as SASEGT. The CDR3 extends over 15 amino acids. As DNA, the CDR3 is TGTGCCAGCAAGCGGACTAGCGGGAGGCCACACGAGCAGTACTTC. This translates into CASKRTSGRPHEQYF.

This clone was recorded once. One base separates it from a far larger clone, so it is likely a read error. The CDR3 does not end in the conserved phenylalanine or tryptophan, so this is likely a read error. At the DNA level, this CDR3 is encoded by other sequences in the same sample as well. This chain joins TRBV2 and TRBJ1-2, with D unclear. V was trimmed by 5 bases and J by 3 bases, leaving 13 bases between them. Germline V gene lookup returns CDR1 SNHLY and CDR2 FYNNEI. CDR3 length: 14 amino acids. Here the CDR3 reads CASSRARIYYGYTL. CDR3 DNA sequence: TGTGCCAGCAGTAGGGCTCGGATATACTATGGCTACACCTTA.

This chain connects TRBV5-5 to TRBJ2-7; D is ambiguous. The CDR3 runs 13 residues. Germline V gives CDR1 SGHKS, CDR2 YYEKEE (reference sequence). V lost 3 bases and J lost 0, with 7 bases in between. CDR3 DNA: TGTGCCAGCAGCTCGACGGTCTCCTACGAGCAGTACTTC. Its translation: CASSSTVSYEQYF.

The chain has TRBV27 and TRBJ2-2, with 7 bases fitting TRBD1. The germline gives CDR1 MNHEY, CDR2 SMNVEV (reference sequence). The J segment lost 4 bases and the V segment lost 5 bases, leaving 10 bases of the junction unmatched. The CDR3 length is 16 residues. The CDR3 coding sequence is TGTGCCAGCAGTCCAACCGGGACAGTATTCACCGGGGAGCTGTTTTTT. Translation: CASSPTGTVFTGELFF.